Listed below are T cell receptor beta chains from one sample, sequenced in a study of monozygotic twins with inflammatory bowel disease. TCRdb reprocessed the 5' RACE reads, keeping one entry per CDR3 protein, no DNA. This listing includes around 370,000 distinct CDR3 sequences. Sequencing was performed on blood. The receptors were gathered from a human donor with ulcerative colitis or Crohn's disease, or a healthy co-twin of an affected twin (not recorded which). CDR3s include the opening cysteine and the closing phenylalanine or tryptophan.

v_call	j_call	cdr3_aa
TRBV19	TRBJ2-4	CASSIVPGSNIQYF
TRBV9	TRBJ2-3	CASSVVGTGGLDTQYF
TRBV6-1	TRBJ1-4	CASSEEMTGGNEKLFF
TRBV21-1	TRBJ2-7	CASSRKRGQGKVDEQYF
TRBV5-4	TRBJ2-1	CASSSEYNEQFF
TRBV29-1	TRBJ2-1	CSVDWSYNEQFF
TRBV23-1	TRBJ2-1	CASNGSGSTYNEQFF
TRBV18	TRBJ2-7	CASSGTAPYEQYF
TRBV19	TRBJ1-5	CASSTTGVRQPQHF
TRBV20-1	TRBJ1-6	CSARATTGDSPLHF
TRBV2	TRBJ1-5	CASRPLGGYGQPQHF
TRBV6-2/TRBV6-3	TRBJ2-2	CATSLPGQGNTGELFF
TRBV6-5	TRBJ2-3	CASSLGQGPTFSQYF
TRBV11-2	TRBJ1-3	CASSSATASGNTIYF
TRBV7-3	TRBJ2-2	CASSLFGVQGRTGELFF
TRBV7-8	TRBJ1-6	CASSKGSPLHF
TRBV9	TRBJ2-3	CASSVSQGRGLSTDTQYF
TRBV27	TRBJ1-5	CASSTGASGQPQHF
TRBV29-1	TRBJ2-1	CSVGLPTYNEQFF
TRBV7-9	TRBJ2-3	CASSLGLAGGIADTQYF
TRBV2	TRBJ2-7	CASRINPGQGYEQYF
TRBV3-1	TRBJ2-5	CASSPHSENQETQYF
TRBV7-2	TRBJ2-1	CASSSNSLGPVNEQFF
TRBV4-3	TRBJ2-7	CASSQDRGSFYEQYF
TRBV5-1	TRBJ2-1	CASRVGVGTQYNEQFF
TRBV5-4	TRBJ1-2	CASSLEREGYGYTF
TRBV5-4	TRBJ2-7	CASSLPTQGSYEQYF
TRBV5-1	TRBJ2-3	CASSLPSGGALADTQYF
TRBV20-1	TRBJ2-3	CSAGTGTAYRTSGGGRVDTQYF
TRBV28	TRBJ2-3	CASNERGRTDTQYF
TRBV7-7	TRBJ2-2	CATAAGGTGELFF
TRBV4-1	TRBJ2-1	CASSQDLASNEQFF
TRBV6-1	TRBJ1-4	CASSVQVLPSEKLFF
TRBV9	TRBJ2-2	CASSVEAGYTGELFF
TRBV6-1	TRBJ1-4	CASSRRSRADEKLFF
TRBV4-1	TRBJ2-7	CASSQVLGAYYEQYF
TRBV5-6	TRBJ2-3	CASSLTTGTTDTQYF
TRBV27	TRBJ1-4	CASSLTGTGATNEKLFF
TRBV6-2/TRBV6-3	TRBJ1-2	CASSYRERNYGYTF
TRBV27	TRBJ2-2	CASRYPQNTGELFF
TRBV7-3	TRBJ2-3	CASSLTARHGDTQYF
TRBV5-1	TRBJ1-1	CASSWGEERGTEAFF
TRBV2	TRBJ2-1	CASSDPSFLEGNNEQFF
TRBV24-1	TRBJ2-7	CATSDSVATYEQYF
TRBV4-3	TRBJ2-5	CASSPEPTQETQYF
TRBV7-9	TRBJ1-2	CASSRQQGPSNYGYTF
TRBV30	TRBJ2-7	CAWSVGTGDYEQYF